This is a list of T cell receptor beta chains from one sample in a study of T cell repertoires in cytomegalovirus infection. TCRdb redid the calling of the reads with MiXCR, one entry per CDR3 protein. The data contain under 200,000 distinct CDR3 sequences, approximately 30% of them singletons. What was sequenced was PBMCs. The origin of the receptors is a human donor in good health (CMV status not recorded). Some clones in this sample may be carry-over from other donors' samples. CDR3s include the opening cysteine and the closing phenylalanine or tryptophan. The D gene is left open where the match is weak. Where a row states a size, it is once, few, many or the class of an expanded clone; other rows omit it.

D: TRBD1
V: TRBV3-1
size: few
J: TRBJ1-1
DNA: TGTGCCAGCAGCCATAGTGACAGGGGGCCTGAAGCTTTCTTT
CDR3: CASSHSDRGPEAFF

D: TRBD2
V: TRBV20-1
size: .
J: TRBJ2-3
DNA: TGCAGTGCTAGTTCCCCGGGGGGTACAGATACGCAGTATTTT
CDR3: CSASSPGGTDTQYF

D: TRBD2
V: TRBV12-3/TRBV12-4
size: few
J: TRBJ2-1
DNA: TGTGCCAGCACCCTAGCGGAATACAATGAGCAGTTCTTC
CDR3: CASTLAEYNEQFF

D: TRBD1
V: TRBV12-3/TRBV12-4
size: few
J: TRBJ1-3
DNA: TGTGCCAGCAAGACCGGGACAGGGACAAACACCATATATTTT
CDR3: CASKTGTGTNTIYF

D: TRBD1
V: TRBV5-1
size: .
J: TRBJ1-1
DNA: TGCGCCAGCAGCGCCGGGACAGGGACAGATTTGAACACTGAAGCTTTCTTT
CDR3: CASSAGTGTDLNTEAFF

D: TRBD1
V: TRBV11-2
size: .
J: TRBJ2-7
DNA: TGTGCCAGCAGCTTAGCCGGGACAGGGGCCCACGAGCAGTACTTC
CDR3: CASSLAGTGAHEQYF

D: TRBD2
V: TRBV30
size: .
J: TRBJ2-7
DNA: TGTGCCTGGAGTCCTACTAGCGGGGGGATTCCCTACGAGCAGTACTTC
CDR3: CAWSPTSGGIPYEQYF

D: .
V: TRBV2
size: .
J: TRBJ1-5
DNA: TGTGCCAGCAGCCGTGGGGCTTCCGCAGATCAGCCCCAGCATTTT
CDR3: CASSRGASADQPQHF

D: .
V: TRBV11-2
size: few
J: TRBJ2-5
DNA: TGTGCCAGCAGCTCCGGGGGTGTGACCCAGTACTTC
CDR3: CASSSGGVTQYF

D: .
V: TRBV19
size: once
J: TRBJ1-5
DNA: TGTGCCAGTACCCCGACAGTTTATCAGCCCCAGCATTTT
CDR3: CASTPTVYQPQHF

D: .
V: TRBV7-6
size: .
J: TRBJ2-1
DNA: TGTGCCAGCACTGAAGGGACGCGGGGTTCCAATGAGCAGTTCTTC
CDR3: CASTEGTRGSNEQFF

D: .
V: TRBV7-9
size: few
J: TRBJ1-1
DNA: TGTGCCAGCAGCCCTGGGGGGGTCCGTATCTCGAACACTGAAGCTTTCTTT
CDR3: CASSPGGVRISNTEAFF

D: .
V: TRBV2
size: few
J: TRBJ2-2
DNA: TGTGCCAGCAGCCTAGGACCGAACACCGGGGAGCTGTTTTTT
CDR3: CASSLGPNTGELFF

D: .
V: TRBV29-1
size: few
J: TRBJ1-1
DNA: TGCAGCGTTGGACCCTCGGGGGATGAAGGCACTGAAGCTTTCTTT
CDR3: CSVGPSGDEGTEAFF

D: TRBD2
V: TRBV6-5
size: .
J: TRBJ2-1
DNA: TGTGCCAGCAGCCGCCGGGGCGGGGGGGCGAATGAGCAGTTCTTC
CDR3: CASSRRGGGANEQFF

D: .
V: TRBV7-2
size: many
J: TRBJ1-1
DNA: TGTGCCAGCAGCGACCAGCCGGGTTCATATACTGAAGCTTTCTTT
CDR3: CASSDQPGSYTEAFF

D: .
V: TRBV5-6
size: .
J: TRBJ1-2
DNA: TGTGCCAGCAACTTGGGGCAGGGCTTTCCCTATGGCTACACCTTC
CDR3: CASNLGQGFPYGYTF

D: .
V: TRBV6-2/TRBV6-3
size: .
J: TRBJ1-2
DNA: TGTGCCAGCAGTTTCCGGAACTATGGCTACACCTTC
CDR3: CASSFRNYGYTF

D: .
V: TRBV7-2
size: many
J: TRBJ1-3
DNA: TGTGCCAGCAGCTTAAGTAGCCGCGGGGGAAACACCATATATTTT
CDR3: CASSLSSRGGNTIYF

D: .
V: TRBV19
size: .
J: TRBJ2-5
DNA: TGTGCCAGTAGTCCGTCCCGGGTTGAGACCCAGTACTTC
CDR3: CASSPSRVETQYF

D: .
V: TRBV20-1
size: few
J: TRBJ2-5
DNA: TGCAGTGCGGAGAGGTCAGCGTGGGAAGAGACCCAGTACTTC
CDR3: CSAERSAWEETQYF

D: TRBD1
V: TRBV7-3
size: few
J: TRBJ2-5
DNA: TGTGCCAGCAGCCCCCAGACAGGGATGGGGGAGACCCAGTACTTC
CDR3: CASSPQTGMGETQYF

D: TRBD1
V: TRBV12-3/TRBV12-4
size: .
J: TRBJ2-5
DNA: TGTGCCAGCAGCTATACGACAGGGGAAGAGACCCAGTACTTC
CDR3: CASSYTTGEETQYF

D: .
V: TRBV7-6
size: many
J: TRBJ2-7
DNA: TGTGCCAGCAGCTTAGCGGTGACAGTGCTGGCCTACGAGCAGTACTTC
CDR3: CASSLAVTVLAYEQYF

D: .
V: TRBV6-2/TRBV6-3
size: few
J: TRBJ2-5
DNA: TGTGCCAGCAACCTGGGGAGCCGGGGAGAGACCCAGTACTTC
CDR3: CASNLGSRGETQYF

D: TRBD2
V: TRBV2
size: few
J: TRBJ2-3
DNA: TGTGCCAGCAGGCTGCTAGCGGGGTCTAGCACAGATACGCAGTATTTT
CDR3: CASRLLAGSSTDTQYF

D: .
V: TRBV2
size: few
J: TRBJ1-4
DNA: TGTGCCAGTTATAATGAAAAACTGTTTTTT
CDR3: CASYNEKLFF

D: .
V: TRBV10-1
size: .
J: TRBJ1-1
DNA: TGCGCCAGCAGTGAATACAGGCGGGCCACTGAAGCTTTCTTT
CDR3: CASSEYRRATEAFF

D: .
V: TRBV20-1
size: few
J: TRBJ1-2
DNA: TGCAGTGCTACCCTTGGGGGATATGGCTACACCTTC
CDR3: CSATLGGYGYTF